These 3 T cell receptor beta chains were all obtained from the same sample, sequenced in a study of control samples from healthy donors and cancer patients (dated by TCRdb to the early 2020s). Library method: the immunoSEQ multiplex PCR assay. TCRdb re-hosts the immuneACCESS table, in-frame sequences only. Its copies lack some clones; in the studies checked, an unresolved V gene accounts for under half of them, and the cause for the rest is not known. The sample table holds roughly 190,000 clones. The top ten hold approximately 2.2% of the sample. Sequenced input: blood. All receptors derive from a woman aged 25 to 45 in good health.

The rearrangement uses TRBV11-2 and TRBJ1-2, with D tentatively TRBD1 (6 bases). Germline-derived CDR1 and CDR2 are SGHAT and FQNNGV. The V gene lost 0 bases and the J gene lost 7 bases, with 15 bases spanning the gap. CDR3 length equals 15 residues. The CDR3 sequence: CASSLDGQGMAGYTF. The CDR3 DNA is TGTGCCAGCAGCTTAGATGGGCAGGGGATGGCTGGCTACACCTTC.

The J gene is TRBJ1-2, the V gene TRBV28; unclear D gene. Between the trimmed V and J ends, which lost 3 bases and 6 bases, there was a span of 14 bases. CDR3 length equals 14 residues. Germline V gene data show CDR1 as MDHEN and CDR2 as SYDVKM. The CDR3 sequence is CASSFGGTRNGYTF. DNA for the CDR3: TGTGCCAGCAGTTTCGGCGGAACAAGGAATGGCTACACCTTC.

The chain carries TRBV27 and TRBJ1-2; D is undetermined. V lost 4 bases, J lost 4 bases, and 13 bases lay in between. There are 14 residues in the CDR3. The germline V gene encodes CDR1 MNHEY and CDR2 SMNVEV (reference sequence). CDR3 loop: CASSSPLSIYGYTF. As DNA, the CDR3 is TGTGCCAGCAGTTCACCCCTGTCGATCTATGGCTACACCTTC.